The next 2 T cell receptor beta chains were all read from a single sample in a study of cytomegalovirus exposure and HLA in healthy donors. The PCR ran on 60 Vbeta and 13 Jbeta primers. Method: immunoSEQ multiplex PCR; TCRdb's copy keeps in-frame clones and lacks some. Here the sample table reports approximately 190,000 clones. The specimen sequenced was PBMCs. The receptors were gathered from a man between 25 and 39 years old in good health and CMV-seronegative.

This sequence joins TRBV2 and TRBJ2-7, with 10 bases that match TRBD2. The V gene end was trimmed by 2 bases and the J gene end by 2 bases; junction bases not matched to a gene: 3. Germline V lookup: CDR1 SNHLY, CDR2 FYNNEI. The CDR3 extends over 15 amino acids. CDR3 sequence: CASSEMGLAPYEQYF. The CDR3 nucleotides are TGTGCCAGCAGTGAAATGGGACTAGCGCCCTACGAGCAGTACTTC.

The V and J genes are TRBV9 and TRBJ1-4; TRBD1 matches 7 bases. The germline V gene has CDR1 SGDLS and CDR2 YYNGEE. The trim removed 0 bases at V and 3 bases at J, leaving 5 bases unmatched. There are 16 residues in the CDR3. In nucleotides, the CDR3 is TGTGCCAGCAGCGTAGCTCAGGGGACAGCTAATGAAAAACTGTTTTTT. It yields the protein CASSVAQGTANEKLFF.